Following are 18 T cell receptor beta chains from one sample sequenced in a study of blood T cell repertoires in COVID-19. Method: immunoSEQ multiplex PCR; TCRdb's copy keeps in-frame clones and lacks some. The sample has about 240,000 clones; approximately 90% are singletons. Sample: peripheral blood. These receptors originate from a man aged 60 to 75 who had recovered from COVID-19.

The genes are TRBV5-6 and TRBJ1-6, with D unresolved. The CDR3 has 16 amino acids. V shed 4 bases and J shed 10 bases, with 21 bases lying between them. The germline gives CDR1 SGHDT, CDR2 YYEEEE. In DNA form, the CDR3 reads TGTGCCAGCAGCGTGGGAGAGGCCCCCCGGCGGTCACCCCTCCACTTT. It codes for CASSVGEAPRRSPLHF.

This clone was recorded only once. The chain combines TRBV10-3 with TRBJ2-7; D not resolved. This CDR3 contains 14 residues. Trimming removed 0 bases from V and 7 bases from J, with 13 bases in between. Per germline, CDR1 ENHRY and CDR2 SYGVKD. CDR3 sequence: CAISESKMGAEQYF. CDR3 in DNA: TGTGCCATCAGTGAGTCGAAGATGGGCGCGGAGCAGTACTTC.

This chain connects TRBV6-1 to TRBJ1-6, with D possibly being TRBD1 (6 bases). Trimming stripped 6 bases from V and 3 bases from J, with 15 bases between. The CDR3 spans 16 residues. In germline, CDR1 is MNHNS, CDR2 SASEGT. The DNA for the CDR3 is TGTGCCAGCAGGGAATCCGGGACATACTATAATTCACCCCTCCACTTT. It yields the protein CASRESGTYYNSPLHF.

The chain couples TRBV5-1 to TRBJ1-6; no definite D call. V was trimmed by 2 bases and J by 9 bases, leaving 18 bases between them. The CDR3 spans 16 residues. Germline V CDR1 and CDR2: SGHRS, YFSETQ. CDR3 bases: TGCGCCAGCAGCTTCCAGGCGATGGGTGAAGGTTCACCCCTCCACTTT. This gives the protein CASSFQAMGEGSPLHF. Using reference TRBV5-1 and TRBJ1-6 for the parts outside the CDR3, the full variable domain is KAGVTQTPRYLIKTRGQQVTLSCSPISGHRSVSWYQQTPGQGLQFLFEYFSETQRNKGNFPGRFSGRQFSNSRSEMNVSTLELGDSALYLCASSFQAMGEGSPLHFGNGTRLTVT.

The table lists this clone with a count of one. V usage is TRBV18 and J usage is TRBJ2-3, with D uncertain. This CDR3 comprises 12 residues. CDR1 and CDR2 (germline): KGHSH, LQKENI. V was trimmed by 3 bases and J by 5 bases, leaving 6 bases between them. The CDR3 is CASSPYQDTQYF. In DNA, the CDR3 is TGTGCCAGCTCACCCTACCAAGATACGCAGTATTTT.

Comment on this clone: Different DNA sequences within this sample yield the same CDR3. The J gene is TRBJ2-3, the V gene TRBV5-1; possible D gene TRBD2, 5 bases. Germline CDR1 reads SGHRS; CDR2 reads YFSETQ. This CDR3 comprises 11 residues. Between the trimmed V and J ends, which lost 5 bases and 6 bases, there was a span of 7 bases. CDR3 coding DNA: TGCGCCAGCAGGACGGGGGATACGCAGTATTTT. It specifies CASRTGDTQYF.

This clone appeared once. CDR3 nucleotide sequence: TGTGCCAGTACCCTTCGACAGGGCCGGGCAGATACGCAGTATTTT. It translates to CASTLRQGRADTQYF. The V call is TRBV27, the J call TRBJ2-3; TRBD1 matches 7 bases. With 9 bases clipped from V and 4 bases from J, the junction kept 13 bases outside the gene matches. Germline lookup yields CDR1 MNHEY and CDR2 SMNVEV (reference sequence). This CDR3 spans 15 amino acids.

J is TRBJ2-4 and V is TRBV7-2, with D hard to call. Trimming shortened V by 5 bases and J by 2 bases, and 13 bases separated the two germline ends. Germline CDR1 and CDR2: SGHTA and FQGNSA. The CDR3 sequence is 15 residues long. CDR3 amino acids: CASSTVVTSKNIQYF. The DNA of the CDR3 is TGTGCCAGCAGCACGGTTGTCACGTCCAAAAACATTCAGTACTTC.

This clone came up once. The gene calls are TRBV18 and TRBJ1-1, with TRBD1 as a possible D gene (6 bases). Trimming left V 6 bases short and J 0 bases short, with 17 bases between. This CDR3 is 16 amino acids long. Germline V lookup: CDR1 KGHSH, CDR2 LQKENI. CDR3 DNA sequence: TGTGCCAGCTCGCCCCGGGACATAACCTTGAACACTGAAGCTTTCTTT. Translated, it gives CASSPRDITLNTEAFF.

The genes are TRBV27 and TRBJ1-2; TRBD1 matches 7 bases. CDR3 length: 16 amino acids. The ends lost 7 bases at V and 6 bases at J; junction bases unmatched: 17. Germline V gene sequence: CDR1 MNHEY, CDR2 SMNVEV (reference sequence). The CDR3 bases are TGTGCCAGCACCCCGCTGGGACAGTCAGTAGGCGATGGCTACACCTTC. This codes for CASTPLGQSVGDGYTF.

This clone has a handful of counts. The chain is built from TRBV18 and TRBJ2-3; perhaps TRBD2 as D (6 bases). V was pared by 4 bases and J by 6 bases, with 17 bases between. The CDR3 spans 15 residues. Germline V gene lookup returns CDR1 KGHSH and CDR2 LQKENI. CDR3 in amino acids: CASSLTAGSVDTQYF. CDR3 nucleotides: TGTGCCAGCTCACTTACAGCCGGGAGTGTGGATACGCAGTATTTT.

This clone showed up just a few times. V gene TRBV3-1 (or the pseudogene TRBV3-2) combines with J gene TRBJ2-2; D is perhaps TRBD2 (5 bases). Germline V gene sequence: CDR1 LGHDT, CDR2 YNNKEL (reference sequence). V was pared by 1 base and J by 2 bases, with 11 bases between. The CDR3 consists of 16 residues. The CDR3 coding sequence is TGTGCCAGCAGCCAAGCGTTAGCGAGAAACACCGGGGAGCTGTTTTTT. It is translated as CASSQALARNTGELFF.

The chain uses TRBV25-1 and TRBJ2-7, with 10 bases identical to TRBD1. After removal of 1 base from V and 6 bases from J, the junction contained 6 bases not matched to a gene. Germline CDR1 reads MGHDK; CDR2 reads SYGVNS. This CDR3 has 15 amino acids. CDR3 coding DNA: TGTGCCAGCAGTGAATCCGGGACAGGGGAGCTCGAGCAGTACTTC. It codes for CASSESGTGELEQYF.

The chain carries TRBV7-9 and TRBJ1-6; weak D call: TRBD1 (6 bases). CDR1 is SEHNR, CDR2 FQNEAQ, per germline (reference sequence). The germline V and J ends were trimmed by 4 bases and 7 bases, with 8 bases remaining between them. The CDR3 has 13 amino acids. Written as DNA, the CDR3 is TGTGCCAGCAGCTCACAGGGAAATTCACCCCTCCACTTT. Translation: CASSSQGNSPLHF.

The chain couples TRBV3-1 (or the pseudogene TRBV3-2) to TRBJ2-3; the D is unclear. The CDR3 sequence is 14 residues long. V lost 4 bases and J lost 1, with 9 bases in between. Germline V CDR1 and CDR2: LGHDT, YNNKEL (reference sequence). CDR3 loop: CASSPREGTDTQYF. In nucleotides, the CDR3 is TGTGCCAGCAGCCCGAGAGAAGGCACAGATACGCAGTATTTT.

The chain combines TRBV5-1 with TRBJ1-6; D may be TRBD1 (6 bases). V was shortened by 5 bases and J by 9 bases, with 18 bases between the two germline ends. The CDR3 is made up of 15 amino acids. Germline V gives CDR1 SGHRS, CDR2 YFSETQ. This CDR3 reads CASSRGGALSSPLHF. In DNA, the CDR3 is TGCGCCAGCAGTCGCGGGGGGGCCTTGTCTTCACCCCTCCACTTT.

This sequence joins TRBV7-2 and TRBJ2-3, with TRBD2 identical over 8 bases. The CDR3 is made up of 14 amino acids. Germline-derived CDR1 and CDR2 are SGHTA and FQGNSA. With V trimmed by 8 bases and J by 1 base, 5 bases remained unmatched. This chain's CDR3 is CASLAGGGTDTQYF. As DNA, the CDR3 is TGTGCCAGCCTCGCGGGGGGAGGCACAGATACGCAGTATTTT. The whole variable domain, remainder taken from reference TRBV7-2 and TRBJ2-3, is GAGVSQSPSNKVTEKGKDVELRCDPISGHTALYWYRQSLGQGLEFLIYFQGNSAPDKSGLPSDRFSAERTGGSVSTLTIQRTQQEDSAVYLCASLAGGGTDTQYFGPGTRLTVL.

This sequence joins TRBV24-1 and TRBJ1-5; tentatively, D is TRBD1 (5 bases). Trimming shortened V by 12 bases and J by 7 bases, and 12 bases separated the two germline ends. This CDR3 is 11 amino acids long. Germline-derived CDR1 and CDR2 are KGHDR and SFDVKD. This CDR3 reads CAARRDQPQHF. The CDR3 bases are TGTGCCGCACGGAGGGACCAGCCCCAGCATTTT.